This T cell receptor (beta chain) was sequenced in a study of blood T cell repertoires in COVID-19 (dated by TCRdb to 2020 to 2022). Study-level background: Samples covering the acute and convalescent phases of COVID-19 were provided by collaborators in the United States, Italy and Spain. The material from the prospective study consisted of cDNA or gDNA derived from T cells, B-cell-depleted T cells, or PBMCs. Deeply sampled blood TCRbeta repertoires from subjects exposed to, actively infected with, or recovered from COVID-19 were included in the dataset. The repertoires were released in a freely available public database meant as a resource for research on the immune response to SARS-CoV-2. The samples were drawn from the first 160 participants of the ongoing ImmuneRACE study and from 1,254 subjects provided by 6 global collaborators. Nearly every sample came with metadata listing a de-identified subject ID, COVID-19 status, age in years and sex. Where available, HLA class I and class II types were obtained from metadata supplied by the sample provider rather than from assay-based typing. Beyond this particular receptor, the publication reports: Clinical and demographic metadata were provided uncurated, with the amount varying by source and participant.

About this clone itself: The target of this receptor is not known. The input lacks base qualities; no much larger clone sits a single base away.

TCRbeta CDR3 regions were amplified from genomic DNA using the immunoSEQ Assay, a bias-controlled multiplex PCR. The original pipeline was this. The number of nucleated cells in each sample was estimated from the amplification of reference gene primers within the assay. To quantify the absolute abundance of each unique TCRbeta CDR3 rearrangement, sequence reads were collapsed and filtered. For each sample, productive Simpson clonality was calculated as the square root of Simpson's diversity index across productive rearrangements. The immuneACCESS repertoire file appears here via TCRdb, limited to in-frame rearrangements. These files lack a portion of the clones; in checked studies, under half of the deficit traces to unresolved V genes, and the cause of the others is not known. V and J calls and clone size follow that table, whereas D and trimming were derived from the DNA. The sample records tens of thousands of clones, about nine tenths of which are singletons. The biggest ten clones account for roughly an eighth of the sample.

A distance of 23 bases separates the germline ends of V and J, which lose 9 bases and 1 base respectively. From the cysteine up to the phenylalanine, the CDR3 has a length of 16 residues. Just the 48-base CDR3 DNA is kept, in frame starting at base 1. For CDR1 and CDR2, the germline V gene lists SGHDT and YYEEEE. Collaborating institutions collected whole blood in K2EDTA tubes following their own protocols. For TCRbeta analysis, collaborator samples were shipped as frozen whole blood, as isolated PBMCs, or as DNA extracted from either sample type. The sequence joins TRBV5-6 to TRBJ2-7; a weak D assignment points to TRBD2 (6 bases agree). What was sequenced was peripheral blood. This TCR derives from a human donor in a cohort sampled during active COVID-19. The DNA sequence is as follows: TGTGCCACGTCACAAGGAGGGACCGATATTTCCTACGAGCAGTACTTC. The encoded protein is CATSQGGTDISYEQYF.